The 2 T cell receptor beta chains reported below all come from one sample, sequenced in a study of T cell responses to AZD1222 COVID-19 vaccine. TCRdb keeps only in-frame clones here, not all; method: immunoSEQ multiplex PCR. The sample has about 180,000 clones, around 88% seen once. The sequences come from peripheral blood, collected on day 0 of AZD1222 vaccination. All receptors derive from an adult in good health.

The rearrangement links TRBV5-6 to TRBJ1-2, with D perhaps TRBD1 (5 bases). In germline, CDR1 is SGHDT, CDR2 YYEEEE. CDR3 size: 14 residues. V lost 3 bases and J lost 2, with 11 bases in between. CDR3: CASSSSTGNYGYTF. CDR3 coding DNA: TGTGCCAGCAGCTCCTCTACAGGCAACTATGGCTACACCTTC. The full variable domain, rest sourced from reference TRBV5-6 and TRBJ1-2, is DAGVTQSPTHLIKTRGQQVTLRCSPKSGHDTVSWYQQALGQGPQFIFQYYEEEERQRGNFPDRFSGHQFPNYSSELNVNALLLGDSALYLCASSSSTGNYGYTFGSGTRLTVV.

V gene TRBV6-2 or TRBV6-3 combines with J gene TRBJ2-3, with D perhaps TRBD1 or TRBD2 (5 bases each). Per germline, CDR1 MNHEY and CDR2 SVGEGT. The CDR3 runs 12 residues. Trimming removed 2 bases at V and 11 bases at J, with 11 bases between. Here the CDR3 reads CASSYLEGRQYF. The CDR3 coding sequence is TGTGCCAGCAGTTACCTCGAGGGGAGGCAGTATTTT.